This passage covers 26 T cell receptor beta chains from one sample sequenced in a study of post-analysis software for immune sequencing data. Antigens of these TCRs are unknown. Notes on the study in general: Among four or five TRBV segments more frequent in patients than controls were TRBV5-6, TRBV5-1 and TRBV20-1.

Every TCR beta cDNA library bore unique molecular identifiers. A single record per CDR3 protein comes from TCRdb applying MiXCR to the PCR reads. The repertoire includes approximately 400,000 distinct CDR3 sequences, around 33% of them detected once, and under 15% sits in the top ten. Material: blood. Every receptor here comes from a girl aged 10 to 17 with multiple sclerosis.

This rearrangement joins TRBV6-2 or TRBV6-3 to TRBJ1-5; possibly TRBD1 for D (5 bases). Germline V gene data show CDR1 as MNHEY and CDR2 as SVGEGT. V was shortened by 11 bases and J by 6 bases, with 17 bases between the two germline ends. This CDR3 comprises 13 residues. The CDR3 loop is CAGATDRSQPQHF. In nucleotides, the CDR3 is TGTGCCGGGGCAACTGATAGAAGTCAGCCCCAGCATTTT.

This clonotype was observed a few times. This chain uses TRBV13 with TRBJ2-3; D is ambiguous. This CDR3 contains 14 residues. CDR1 is PRHDT and CDR2 is FYEKMQ in the germline V gene (reference sequence). Trimming shortened V by 6 bases and J by 2 bases, and 12 bases separated the two germline ends. Here the CDR3 reads CASSFSLSTDTQYF. CDR3 sequence (DNA): TGTGCCAGCAGTTTCAGTCTCTCCACAGATACGCAGTATTTT.

This clonotype was detected only a few times. The chain combines TRBV9 with TRBJ2-1; D is unclear. Germline CDR1 and CDR2: SGDLS and YYNGEE. This CDR3 has 16 amino acids. Trimming removed 0 bases at V and 6 bases at J, with 16 bases between. As DNA, the CDR3 is TGTGCCAGCAGCGTAGGTAACGCCCCAATACCCAATGAGCAGTTCTTC. This translates into CASSVGNAPIPNEQFF.

J is TRBJ1-2 and V is TRBV5-1; D remains ambiguous. V was clipped by 1 base and J by 0 bases, with 10 bases between them. The CDR3 length is 15 residues. The germline V gene has CDR1 SGHRS and CDR2 YFSETQ. CDR3 amino acids: CASSLTLNSNYGYTF. The CDR3 DNA follows: TGCGCCAGCAGCTTGACCCTAAACTCTAACTATGGCTACACCTTC.

The chain is built from TRBV3-1 and TRBJ2-7; no clear D gene. Trimming left V 4 bases short and J 4 bases short, with 17 bases between. This CDR3 spans 15 amino acids. CDR1 and CDR2 from the germline V gene are LGHDT and YNNKEL (reference sequence). The CDR3 region has the DNA TGTGCCAGCAGCCCTGAAGCCGCGGTGAGGTACGAGCAGTACTTC. Encoded protein: CASSPEAAVRYEQYF.

The V and J genes are TRBV24-1 and TRBJ2-1; TRBD1 agrees at 9 bases. CDR3 length: 13 residues. J gave up 8 bases and V 4 bases, and 2 bases lay outside the gene matches. Germline-derived CDR1 and CDR2 are KGHDR and SFDVKD. The CDR3 loop is CATSDRTGDEQFF. DNA for the CDR3: TGTGCCACCAGTGACCGGACAGGGGATGAGCAGTTCTTC.

This sequence joins TRBV20-1 and TRBJ2-1, with 14 bases fitting TRBD2. The V gene's germline CDR1 is DFQATT and CDR2 SNEGSKA (reference sequence). This CDR3 region has 14 residues. V shed 3 bases and J 6 bases; nucleotides not matched to a gene: 1. The CDR3: CSARGLAGVNEQFF. In nucleotides, the CDR3 is TGCAGTGCTAGGGGACTAGCGGGGGTCAATGAGCAGTTCTTC.

This clonotype was observed a handful of times. The chain is built from TRBV5-6 and TRBJ2-3; 11 nucleotides line up with TRBD2. Germline V gene data show CDR1 as SGHDT and CDR2 as YYEEEE. V trimming: 1 base; J trimming: 6 bases; junction bases outside the gene matches: 7. The CDR3 is 16 residues long. CDR3 protein: CASSLISGTSGDTQYF. The CDR3 DNA reads TGTGCCAGCAGCTTGATATCGGGGACTAGCGGTGATACGCAGTATTTT.

The chain carries TRBV7-9 and TRBJ1-2; D is unclear. Germline V lookup: CDR1 SEHNR, CDR2 FQNEAQ (reference sequence). This CDR3 has 12 residues. V lost 4 bases to trimming and J lost 6 bases, with 9 bases between them. CDR3 nucleotide sequence: TGTGCCAGCAGCTCCCGGACGGATGGCTACACCTTC. Encoded protein: CASSSRTDGYTF.

J is TRBJ1-4 and V is TRBV7-9; D not certain. The length of the CDR3 is 16 residues. CDR1 is SEHNR and CDR2 is FQNEAQ in the germline V gene (reference sequence). V shed 4 bases and J shed 0 bases, with 12 bases lying between them. DNA for the CDR3: TGTGCCAGCAGCTCCCCCCGTATTGCAACTAATGAAAAACTGTTTTTT. It specifies CASSSPRIATNEKLFF.

There are a few counts of this clonotype. This sequence joins TRBV18 and TRBJ1-1, with 7 positions matching TRBD1. The V gene end was trimmed by 0 bases and the J gene end by 2 bases; junction bases not matched to a gene: 6. This CDR3 comprises 16 residues. Germline lookup yields CDR1 KGHSH and CDR2 LQKENI. The CDR3, as DNA: TGTGCCAGCTCACCACCGCGACAGGGCCTAAACACTGAAGCTTTCTTT. Residues: CASSPPRQGLNTEAFF.

This clonotype was seen a handful of times. The CDR3 is CASSPFGSGGGYEQYF. CDR3 bases: TGCGCCAGCAGCCCATTTGGTTCGGGGGGCGGCTACGAGCAGTACTTC. The chain links TRBV5-1 to TRBJ2-7; tentatively, D is TRBD2 (7 bases). V was clipped by 4 bases and J by 3 bases, with 20 bases between them. CDR3 length: 16 residues. From germline, CDR1 is SGHRS and CDR2 YFSETQ.

This chain links TRBV7-8 with TRBJ1-1; D is ambiguous. CDR1 and CDR2 from the germline V gene are SGHVS and FQNEAQ. The CDR3 is made up of 15 amino acids. V shed 1 base and J shed 0 bases, with 9 bases lying between them. CDR3 sequence: CASSLDALMNTEAFF. In DNA, the CDR3 is TGTGCCAGCAGCTTAGATGCTCTGATGAACACTGAAGCTTTCTTT.

In DNA, the CDR3 is TGTGCCAGCAGTTCGTTGGACTGGGAGAATGAGCAGTTCTTC. Protein product: CASSSLDWENEQFF. This chain connects TRBV27 to TRBJ2-1; possible D gene TRBD2, 5 bases. CDR3 length: 14 residues. V dropped 4 bases and J dropped 7 bases, with 14 bases sitting between them. Germline V gives CDR1 MNHEY, CDR2 SMNVEV (reference sequence).

This clonotype was recorded a few times. The chain uses TRBV14 and TRBJ2-1, with 9 bases matching TRBD1. CDR1 is SGHDN, CDR2 FVKESK, per germline. The CDR3 is made up of 16 amino acids. With 8 bases clipped from V and 8 bases from J, the junction kept 16 bases outside the gene matches. In DNA form, the CDR3 reads TGTGCCAGCTCCCTTTATAGGGACAGGGTAGTACATGAGCAGTTCTTC. Translating gives CASSLYRDRVVHEQFF.

V usage is TRBV15 and J usage is TRBJ2-1, with D maybe TRBD1 (6 bases). V lost 0 bases and J 10 bases, leaving 10 bases between the germline ends. CDR1 is LNHNV and CDR2 is YYDKDF in the germline V gene (reference sequence). This CDR3 is built from 13 residues. The CDR3 sequence: CATSRDEDSEQFF. Here the CDR3 DNA reads TGTGCCACCAGCAGAGATGAGGACAGCGAGCAGTTCTTC.

This clonotype was observed a handful of times. The CDR3 DNA sequence: TGTGCCAGCACGCTGTGGGGGGCCAAAAACATTCAGTACTTC. The encoded protein is CASTLWGAKNIQYF. The rearrangement joins TRBV12-3 or TRBV12-4 to TRBJ2-4; D is perhaps TRBD1 or TRBD2 (5 bases each). The CDR3 is made up of 14 amino acids. Trimming removed 7 bases at V and 1 base at J, with 11 bases between.

The chain combines TRBV2 with TRBJ2-7; D unresolved. The CDR3 extends over 14 amino acids. The germline V gene encodes CDR1 SNHLY and CDR2 FYNNEI. Trimming removed 4 bases at V and 0 bases at J, with 10 bases between. In nucleotides, the CDR3 is TGTGCCAGCAGTGGTGCGGAAATCTCCTACGAGCAGTACTTC. This codes for CASSGAEISYEQYF.

The chain joins TRBV2 to TRBJ2-1, with 7 bases aligning to TRBD1. The CDR3 sequence is 12 residues long. Trimming took 6 bases from V and 8 from J; bases not matched to a gene: 4. Germline V gene sequence: CDR1 SNHLY, CDR2 FYNNEI. The CDR3 reads CASRAGTDEQFF. Written as DNA, the CDR3 is TGTGCCAGCAGGGCCGGGACAGATGAGCAGTTCTTC. The variable domain in full, with the rest retrieved from reference TRBV2 and TRBJ2-1, is EPEVTQTPSHQVTQMGQEVILRCVPISNHLYFYWYRQILGQKVEFLVSFYNNEISEKSEIFDDQFSVERPDGSNFTLKIRSTKLEDSAMYFCASRAGTDEQFFGPGTRLTVL.

This clonotype was seen ten or more times. The rearrangement uses TRBV11-1 and TRBJ2-1, with unresolved D. The germline V gene has CDR1 SGHAT and CDR2 FQDESV (reference sequence). With 2 bases removed from V and 3 bases from J, the gap between germline ends came to 14 bases. This CDR3 contains 16 residues. CDR3 coding DNA: TGTGCCAGCAGCTTATCGGACCCTATTATCTACAATGAGCAGTTCTTC. It codes for CASSLSDPIIYNEQFF.

This sequence joins TRBV29-1 and TRBJ2-2; D possibly corresponds to TRBD1 (6 bases). The V gene lost 3 bases and the J gene lost 3 bases, with 11 bases spanning the gap. The CDR3 length is 14 residues. Per the germline V gene, CDR1 is SQVTM and CDR2 is ANQGSEA. The CDR3 DNA is TGCAGCGTTGACACAGGGTTGGACACCGGGGAGCTGTTTTTT. Protein sequence: CSVDTGLDTGELFF.

This clonotype was detected a few times. The chain employs TRBV15 and TRBJ2-3; 7 bases align to TRBD1. This CDR3 region has 14 residues. J lost 4 bases, V lost 5 bases, and 6 bases had no gene match. Germline V gene data show CDR1 as LNHNV and CDR2 as YYDKDF (reference sequence). The CDR3 nucleotides read TGTGCCACCAGCCCTAGACAGGGCTCAGATACGCAGTATTTT. Protein sequence: CATSPRQGSDTQYF.

The chain uses TRBV6-5 and TRBJ1-4; D uncertain. Germline lookup yields CDR1 MNHEY and CDR2 SVGAGI. V was shortened by 5 bases and J by 8 bases, with 15 bases between the two germline ends. The CDR3 runs to 14 residues. This CDR3 is CASSQTLLAEKLFF. The CDR3 DNA sequence: TGTGCCAGCAGTCAGACACTTCTTGCCGAAAAACTGTTTTTT.

The gene calls are TRBV10-3 and TRBJ2-7; the D gene is possibly TRBD1 (6 bases). The CDR3 is made up of 14 amino acids. Germline assignment: CDR1 ENHRY and CDR2 SYGVKD. V was trimmed by 5 bases and J by 4 bases, leaving 15 bases between them. In DNA, the CDR3 is TGTGCCATCAGTCCCGGCCAGGGGTGGTACGAGCAGTACTTC. As protein: CAISPGQGWYEQYF.

The chain recombines TRBV20-1 with TRBJ2-1; D perhaps matches TRBD2 (6 bases). This CDR3 is built from 14 residues. Germline V gene data show CDR1 as DFQATT and CDR2 as SNEGSKA (reference sequence). The V end lost 6 bases, the J end lost 10 bases, and 22 bases lay between the germline ends. CDR3 sequence reads: CSARKLAGTTEQFF. Here the CDR3 DNA reads TGCAGTGCCAGAAAACTAGCAGGAACAACGGAGCAGTTCTTC.

V and J are TRBV20-1 and TRBJ2-7, with D possibly being TRBD2 (5 bases). The CDR3 is made up of 14 amino acids. Deletions cut 6 bases from V and 3 bases from J, with 18 bases between. Germline assignment: CDR1 DFQATT and CDR2 SNEGSKA (reference sequence). The CDR3 spells CSATLASRLYEQYF. CDR3 sequence (DNA): TGCAGTGCGACTTTGGCTAGCAGACTCTACGAGCAGTACTTC.